The 16 T cell receptor beta chains in this list originate from one sample, sequenced in a study of blood T cell repertoires in COVID-19. Clones were read by immunoSEQ multiplex PCR, and TCRdb kept only the in-frame ones, dropping some. The sample includes 100,000 to 150,000 clones, approximately 89% of them seen just once. Sequencing input: peripheral blood. Receptors were obtained from a man aged 50 or older with acute or convalescent COVID-19.

The chain is built from TRBV12-3 or TRBV12-4 and TRBJ1-1; D uncertain. The V and J ends lost 3 bases and 3 bases respectively, with 5 bases between them. The length of the CDR3 is 12 residues. CDR3 nucleotides: TGTGCCAGCAGTTTGAGGTACACTGAAGCTTTCTTT. It specifies CASSLRYTEAFF.

This clone was counted once. J is TRBJ2-7 and V is TRBV5-1, with a tentative D call TRBD2 (6 bases). From germline, CDR1 is SGHRS and CDR2 YFSETQ. CDR3 length: 16 residues. V dropped 4 bases and J dropped 0 bases, with 17 bases sitting between them. The CDR3 DNA reads TGCGCCAGCAGCACGGGAGACTCCCGGAGCTCCTACGAGCAGTACTTC. Translating it yields CASSTGDSRSSYEQYF.

The genes are TRBV4-1 and TRBJ1-2; no clear D. Trimming removed 4 bases from V and 4 bases from J, with 10 bases in between. CDR1 is MGHRA and CDR2 is YSYEKL in the germline V gene. CDR3 length: 13 residues. The chain's CDR3 is CASSRLSGYGYTF. CDR3 nucleotide sequence: TGCGCCAGCAGCCGGCTGTCTGGCTATGGCTACACCTTC.

The gene calls are TRBV28 and TRBJ1-1; D possibly corresponds to TRBD1 (5 bases). The CDR3 loop spans 14 amino acids. From germline, CDR1 is MDHEN and CDR2 SYDVKM. V lost 2 bases, J lost 10 bases, and 17 bases lay in between. CDR3 nucleotides: TGTGCCAGCAGTTTAGAACCAGGGCGGTCGGTAGCTTTCTTT. Amino acid sequence: CASSLEPGRSVAFF.

The chain combines TRBV7-9 with TRBJ1-4; D is undetermined. The germline gives CDR1 SEHNR, CDR2 FQNEAQ (reference sequence). The V end was cut by 4 bases, the J end by 7 bases, with 10 bases between. This CDR3 contains 13 residues. The CDR3 is CASSYNSFEKLFF. The CDR3 DNA reads TGTGCCAGCAGCTACAACAGCTTTGAAAAACTGTTTTTT.

The DNA of the CDR3 is TGTGCCAGCAGCCTGACAGGAATGGTCGGTCAGCCCCAGCATTTT. It specifies CASSLTGMVGQPQHF. The rearrangement uses TRBV7-9 and TRBJ1-5; a weak D match, TRBD1 (6 bases). Germline CDR1 and CDR2: SEHNR and FQNEAQ (reference sequence). This CDR3 is built from 15 residues. Deletions cut 5 bases from V and 6 bases from J, with 17 bases between.

The J gene is TRBJ2-6, the V gene TRBV11-2, with 7 bases identical to TRBD2. CDR3 length: 14 residues. Trimming removed 4 bases from V and 8 bases from J; junction bases left unmatched: 5. The germline CDR1 and CDR2 sequences are SGHAT and FQNNGV. The chain's CDR3 is CASSWAGDTNVLTF. As DNA, the CDR3 is TGTGCCAGCAGCTGGGCGGGGGATACCAACGTCCTGACTTTC.

The CDR3 DNA reads TGCGCCAGCAGCTTGTATCGACAGGGCGTTGGAGATACGCAGTATTTT. Its protein product is CASSLYRQGVGDTQYF. The chain uses TRBV5-1 and TRBJ2-3, with TRBD1 matching 7 bases. Per germline, CDR1 SGHRS and CDR2 YFSETQ. With V trimmed by 1 base and J by 5 bases, 10 bases remained unmatched. The CDR3 spans 16 residues. The variable domain in full, with the rest retrieved from reference TRBV5-1 and TRBJ2-3, is KAGVTQTPRYLIKTRGQQVTLSCSPISGHRSVSWYQQTPGQGLQFLFEYFSETQRNKGNFPGRFSGRQFSNSRSEMNVSTLELGDSALYLCASSLYRQGVGDTQYFGPGTRLTVL.

This clone has a single count. The V and J genes are TRBV18 and TRBJ2-1; TRBD2 agrees at 13 bases. The V gene end was trimmed by 6 bases and the J gene end by 8 bases; junction bases not matched to a gene: 7. Germline V gene lookup returns CDR1 KGHSH and CDR2 LQKENI. CDR3 size: 15 residues. This CDR3 reads CASSRTSGSGDEQFF. The CDR3 region has the DNA TGTGCCAGCTCTCGGACTAGCGGGAGCGGAGATGAGCAGTTCTTC. Drawing the rest from reference TRBV18 and TRBJ2-1, the complete variable domain is NAGVMQNPRHLVRRRGQEARLRCSPMKGHSHVYWYRQLPEEGLKFMVYLQKENIIDESGMPKERFSAEFPKEGPSILRIQQVVRGDSAAYFCASSRTSGSGDEQFFGPGTRLTVL.

This chain joins TRBV12-3 or TRBV12-4 and TRBJ1-2; no clear D. V dropped 3 bases and J dropped 4 bases, with 6 bases sitting between them. The CDR3 runs to 12 residues. The CDR3 spells CASSFLSYGYTF. CDR3 coding DNA: TGTGCCAGCAGTTTTCTCTCCTATGGCTACACCTTC.

The rearrangement joins TRBV30 to TRBJ1-4, with 8 bases matching TRBD1. CDR1 GTSNPN and CDR2 SVGIG come from the germline V gene (reference sequence). The junction had 9 bases not matched to a gene; V was cut back by 4 bases and J by 8 bases. There are 14 residues in the CDR3. In DNA form, the CDR3 reads TGTGCCTGGAACTCAGGGGGCGCAGGGGAAAAACTGTTTTTT. This sequence encodes CAWNSGGAGEKLFF.

The CDR3 region has the DNA TGTGCCAGCAGCGTAGCTACCCACAGCTACGAGCAGTACTTC. Translated, it gives CASSVATHSYEQYF. This chain connects TRBV9 to TRBJ2-7; D remains ambiguous. The germline V gene encodes CDR1 SGDLS and CDR2 YYNGEE. This CDR3 has 14 residues. Trimming stripped 0 bases from V and 3 bases from J, with 10 bases between.

The gene calls are TRBV6-1 and TRBJ2-1, with TRBD1 matching over 7 bases. The CDR3 covers 15 residues. CDR1 is MNHNS, CDR2 SASEGT, per germline. Losses at the gene ends were 3 bases for V and 1 base for J; bases not matched to a gene: 3. CDR3 sequence: CASSELQGSYNEQFF. The CDR3 coding sequence is TGTGCCAGCAGTGAGCTACAGGGGTCCTACAATGAGCAGTTCTTC.

J is TRBJ2-5 and V is TRBV28, with 7 bases identical to TRBD1. V lost 6 bases and J lost 14; bases outside the gene matches: 12. The germline V gene has CDR1 MDHEN and CDR2 SYDVKM. The CDR3 extends over 12 amino acids. CDR3 nucleotides: TGTGCCAGCAGCTCTTCCGGACAGGCCGAATACTTC. It specifies CASSSSGQAEYF.

The chain joins TRBV2 to TRBJ2-5; D remains ambiguous. The CDR3 is made up of 13 amino acids. The germline gives CDR1 SNHLY, CDR2 FYNNEI. The V end was cut by 4 bases, the J end by 5 bases, with 11 bases between. CDR3 sequence: CASSGSLAETQYF. Written as DNA, the CDR3 is TGTGCCAGCAGTGGGAGTCTTGCCGAGACCCAGTACTTC.

The chain couples TRBV20-1 to TRBJ1-6; D remains ambiguous. CDR1 and CDR2 from the germline V gene are DFQATT and SNEGSKA (reference sequence). Trimming took off 3 bases at V and 2 bases at J, with 11 bases between the two ends. The CDR3 extends over 15 amino acids. The CDR3 region is CSASVGGPYNSPLHF. The DNA for the CDR3 is TGCAGTGCTAGTGTCGGTGGTCCCTATAATTCACCCCTCCACTTT.